This T cell receptor beta chain was recorded in a study of T cells of healthy individuals. This clonotype appeared a few times. TCRdb re-analysed the 5' RACE reads in MiXCR, keeping a single row per CDR3 protein. The sample gives approximately 100,000 distinct CDR3 sequences, around 17% of which show up once; 6% to 8% is in the top ten. Germline V gives CDR1 DFQATT, CDR2 SNEGSKA (reference sequence). V lost 1 base and J lost 8, with 11 bases in between. This CDR3 comprises 12 residues. The chain has TRBV20-1 and TRBJ1-1, with unresolved D. This receptor was identified in a human donor in good health. The CDR3 protein is CSARGGETEAFF. The CDR3 nucleotides read TGCAGTGCTAGAGGGGGAGAGACGGAAGCTTTCTTT.